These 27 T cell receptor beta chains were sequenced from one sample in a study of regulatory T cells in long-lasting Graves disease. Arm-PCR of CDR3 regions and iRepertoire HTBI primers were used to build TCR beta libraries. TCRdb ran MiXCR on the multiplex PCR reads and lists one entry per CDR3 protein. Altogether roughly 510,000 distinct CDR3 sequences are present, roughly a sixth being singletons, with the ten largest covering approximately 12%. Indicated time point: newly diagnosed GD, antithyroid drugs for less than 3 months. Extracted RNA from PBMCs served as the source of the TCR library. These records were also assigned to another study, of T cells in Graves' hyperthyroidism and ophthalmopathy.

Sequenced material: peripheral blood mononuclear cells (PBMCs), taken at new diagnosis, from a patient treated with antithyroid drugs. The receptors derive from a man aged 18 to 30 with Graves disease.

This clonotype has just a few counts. The CDR3: CASGTGWSGELFF. As DNA, the CDR3 is TGTGCCAGCGGGACAGGTTGGTCCGGGGAGCTGTTTTTT. The chain has TRBV27 and TRBJ2-2, with 8 bases matching TRBD1. Trimming at V came to 8 bases and at J to 6 bases, leaving 5 bases not matched to a gene. The length of the CDR3 is 13 residues. Germline-derived CDR1 and CDR2 are MNHEY and SMNVEV (reference sequence).

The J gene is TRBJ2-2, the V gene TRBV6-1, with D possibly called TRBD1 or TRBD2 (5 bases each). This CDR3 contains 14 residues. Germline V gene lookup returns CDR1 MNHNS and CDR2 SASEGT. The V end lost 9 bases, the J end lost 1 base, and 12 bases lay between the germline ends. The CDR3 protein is CARRGSGNTGELFF. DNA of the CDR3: TGTGCCAGGAGGGGTTCCGGGAACACCGGGGAGCTGTTTTTT.

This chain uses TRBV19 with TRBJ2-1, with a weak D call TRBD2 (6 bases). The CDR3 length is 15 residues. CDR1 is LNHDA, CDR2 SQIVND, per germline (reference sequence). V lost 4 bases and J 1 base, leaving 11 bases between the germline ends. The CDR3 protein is CASSNGGISYNEQFF. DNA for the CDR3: TGTGCCAGTAGTAACGGCGGGATTTCCTACAATGAGCAGTTCTTC.

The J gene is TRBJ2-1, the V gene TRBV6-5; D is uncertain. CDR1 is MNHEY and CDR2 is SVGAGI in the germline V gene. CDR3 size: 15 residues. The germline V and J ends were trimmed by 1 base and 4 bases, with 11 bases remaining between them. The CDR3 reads CASSYLAAGYNEQFF. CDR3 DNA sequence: TGTGCCAGCAGTTACTTAGCCGCCGGATACAATGAGCAGTTCTTC.

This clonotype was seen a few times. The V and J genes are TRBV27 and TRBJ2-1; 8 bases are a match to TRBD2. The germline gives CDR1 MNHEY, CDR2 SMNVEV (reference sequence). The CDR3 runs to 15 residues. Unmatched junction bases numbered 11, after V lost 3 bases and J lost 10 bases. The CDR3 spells CASSLERGTKGEQFF. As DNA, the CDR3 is TGTGCCAGCAGTTTGGAGCGGGGGACAAAGGGGGAGCAGTTCTTC.

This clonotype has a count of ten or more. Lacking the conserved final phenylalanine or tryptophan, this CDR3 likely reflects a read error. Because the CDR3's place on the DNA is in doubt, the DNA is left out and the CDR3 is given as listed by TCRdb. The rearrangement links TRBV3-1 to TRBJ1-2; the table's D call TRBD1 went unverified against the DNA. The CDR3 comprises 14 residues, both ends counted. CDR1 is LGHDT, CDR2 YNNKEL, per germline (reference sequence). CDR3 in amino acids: CASSQYQGRDPPSV.

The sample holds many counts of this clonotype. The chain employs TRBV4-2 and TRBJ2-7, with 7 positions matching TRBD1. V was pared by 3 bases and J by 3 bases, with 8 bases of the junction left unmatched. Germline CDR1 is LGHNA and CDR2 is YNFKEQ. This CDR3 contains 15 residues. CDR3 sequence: CASSQIGGAFYEQYF. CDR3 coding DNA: TGTGCCAGCAGCCAGATAGGGGGCGCCTTCTACGAGCAGTACTTC.

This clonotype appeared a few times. The DNA for the CDR3 is TGCGCCAGCAGCCCGGGACCCACAATTCAGAAGTACTTC. It codes for CASSPGPTIQKYF. The gene calls are TRBV5-1 and TRBJ2-7; D tentatively reads TRBD1 or TRBD2 (5 bases each). V dropped 4 bases and J dropped 11 bases, with 19 bases sitting between them. This CDR3 has 13 residues. The germline V gene encodes CDR1 SGHRS and CDR2 YFSETQ.

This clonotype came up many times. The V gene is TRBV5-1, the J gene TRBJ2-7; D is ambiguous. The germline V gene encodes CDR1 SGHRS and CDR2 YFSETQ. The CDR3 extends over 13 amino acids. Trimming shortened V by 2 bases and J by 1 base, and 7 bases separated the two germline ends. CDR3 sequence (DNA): TGCGCCAGCAGCTTTGGCAAGTCCTACGAGCAGTACTTC. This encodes CASSFGKSYEQYF.

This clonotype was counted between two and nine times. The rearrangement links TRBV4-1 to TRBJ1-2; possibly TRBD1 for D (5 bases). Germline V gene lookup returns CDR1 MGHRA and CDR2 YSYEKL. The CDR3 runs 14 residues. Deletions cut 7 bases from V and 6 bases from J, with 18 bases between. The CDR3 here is CASTHGGARDGYTF. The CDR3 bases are TGCGCCAGCACCCACGGAGGGGCCCGAGATGGCTACACCTTC.

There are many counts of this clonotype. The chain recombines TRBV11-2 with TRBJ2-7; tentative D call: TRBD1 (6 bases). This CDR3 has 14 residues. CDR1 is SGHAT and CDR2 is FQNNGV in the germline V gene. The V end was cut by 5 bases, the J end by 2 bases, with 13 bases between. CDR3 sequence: CASSHGTKTYEQYF. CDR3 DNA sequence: TGTGCCAGCAGCCACGGGACAAAGACCTACGAGCAGTACTTC.

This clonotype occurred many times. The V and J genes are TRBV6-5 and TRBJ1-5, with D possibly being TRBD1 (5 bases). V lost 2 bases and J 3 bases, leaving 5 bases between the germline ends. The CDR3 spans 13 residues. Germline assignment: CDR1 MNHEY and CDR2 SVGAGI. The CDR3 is CASSYGANQPQHF. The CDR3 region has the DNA TGTGCCAGCAGTTACGGGGCCAATCAGCCCCAGCATTTT.

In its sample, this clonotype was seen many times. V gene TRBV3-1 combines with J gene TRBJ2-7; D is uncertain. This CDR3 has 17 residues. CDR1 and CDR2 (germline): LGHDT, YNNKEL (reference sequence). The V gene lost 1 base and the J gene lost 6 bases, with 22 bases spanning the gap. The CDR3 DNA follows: TGTGCCAGCAGCCAAGGAGGTGCTTTAAATCCTCTTAGCGAGCAGTACTTC. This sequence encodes CASSQGGALNPLSEQYF.

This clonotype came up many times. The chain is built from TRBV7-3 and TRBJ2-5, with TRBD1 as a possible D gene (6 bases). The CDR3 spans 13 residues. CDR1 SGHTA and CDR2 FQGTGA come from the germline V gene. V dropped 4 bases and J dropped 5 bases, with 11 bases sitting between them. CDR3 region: CASSSTGQETQYF. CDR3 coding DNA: TGTGCCAGCAGCTCGACAGGACAGGAGACCCAGTACTTC.

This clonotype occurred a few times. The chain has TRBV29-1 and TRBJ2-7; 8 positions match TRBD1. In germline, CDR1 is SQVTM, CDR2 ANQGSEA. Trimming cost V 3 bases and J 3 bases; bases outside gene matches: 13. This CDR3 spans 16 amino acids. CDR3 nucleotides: TGCAGCGTTGATTCTTTCCTCCGAGACAGGGGCTACGAGCAGTACTTC. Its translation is CSVDSFLRDRGYEQYF.

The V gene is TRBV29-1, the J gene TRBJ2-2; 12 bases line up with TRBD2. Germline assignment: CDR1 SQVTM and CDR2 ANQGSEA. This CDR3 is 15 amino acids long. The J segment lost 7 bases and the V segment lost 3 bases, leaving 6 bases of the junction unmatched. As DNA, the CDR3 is TGCAGCGTTGAGCTAGCGGGAGGGCCGATCGGGGAGCTGTTTTTT. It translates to CSVELAGGPIGELFF.

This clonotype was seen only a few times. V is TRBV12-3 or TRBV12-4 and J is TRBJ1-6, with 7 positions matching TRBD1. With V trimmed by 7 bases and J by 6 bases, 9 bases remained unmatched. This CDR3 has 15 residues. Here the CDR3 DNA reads TGTGCCAGCACCCGGGCGACAGGGCCTAATTCACCCCTCCACTTT. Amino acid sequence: CASTRATGPNSPLHF.

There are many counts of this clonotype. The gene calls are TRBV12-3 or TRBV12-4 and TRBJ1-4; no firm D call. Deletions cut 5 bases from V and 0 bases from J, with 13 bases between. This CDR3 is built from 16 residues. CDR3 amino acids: CASSIWTATTNEKLFF. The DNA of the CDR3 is TGTGCCAGCAGTATCTGGACGGCTACAACTAATGAAAAACTGTTTTTT.

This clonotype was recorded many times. Here the CDR3 reads CASSYSRLAGNTGELFF. The CDR3 nucleotides are TGTGCCAGCAGTTACTCCCGACTAGCGGGCAACACCGGGGAGCTGTTTTTT. The chain links TRBV6-5 to TRBJ2-2, with 10 bases identical to TRBD2. The CDR3 consists of 17 residues. The germline V gene encodes CDR1 MNHEY and CDR2 SVGAGI. V lost 0 bases, J lost 2 bases, and 3 bases stayed unmatched.

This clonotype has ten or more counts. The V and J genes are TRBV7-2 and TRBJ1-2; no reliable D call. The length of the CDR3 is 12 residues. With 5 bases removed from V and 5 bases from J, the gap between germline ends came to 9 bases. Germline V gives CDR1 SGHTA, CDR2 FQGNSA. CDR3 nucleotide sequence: TGTGCCAGCAGCACCGGGAGGTATGGCTACACCTTC. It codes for CASSTGRYGYTF.

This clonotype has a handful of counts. CDR3 region: CATSLDFYGYTF. CDR3 sequence (DNA): TGTGCCACCAGCCTAGACTTCTATGGCTACACCTTC. The chain is built from TRBV15 and TRBJ1-2; D is unclear. The CDR3 totals 12 residues. CDR1 LNHNV and CDR2 YYDKDF come from the germline V gene (reference sequence). The V end was cut by 5 bases, the J end by 4 bases, with 8 bases between.

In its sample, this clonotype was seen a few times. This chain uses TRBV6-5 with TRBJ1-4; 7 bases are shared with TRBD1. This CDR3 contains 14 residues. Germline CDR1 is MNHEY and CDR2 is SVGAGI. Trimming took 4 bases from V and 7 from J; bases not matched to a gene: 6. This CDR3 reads CASSSTGRFEKLFF. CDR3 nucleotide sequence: TGTGCCAGCAGTTCGACAGGGCGCTTTGAAAAACTGTTTTTT.

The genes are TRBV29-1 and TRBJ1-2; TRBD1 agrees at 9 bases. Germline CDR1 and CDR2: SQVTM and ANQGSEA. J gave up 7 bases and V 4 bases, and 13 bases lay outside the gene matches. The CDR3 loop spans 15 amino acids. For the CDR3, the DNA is TGCAGCGTTGTCCCCACAGGGGGCTCGGACTGTGGCTACACCTTC. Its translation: CSVVPTGGSDCGYTF. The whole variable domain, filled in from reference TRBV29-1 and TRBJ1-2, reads SAVISQKPSRDICQRGTSLTIQCQVDSQVTMMFWYRQQPGQSLTLIATANQGSEATYESGFVIDKFPISRPNLTFSTLTVSNMSPEDSSIYLCSVVPTGGSDCGYTFGSGTRLTVV.

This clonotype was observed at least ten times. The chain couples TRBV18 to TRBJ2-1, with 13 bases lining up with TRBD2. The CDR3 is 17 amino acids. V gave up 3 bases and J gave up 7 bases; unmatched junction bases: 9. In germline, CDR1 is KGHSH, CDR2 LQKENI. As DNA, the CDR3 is TGTGCCAGCTCACCGTTTGGACTAGCGGGAGTAGGTAATGAGCAGTTCTTC. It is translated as CASSPFGLAGVGNEQFF.

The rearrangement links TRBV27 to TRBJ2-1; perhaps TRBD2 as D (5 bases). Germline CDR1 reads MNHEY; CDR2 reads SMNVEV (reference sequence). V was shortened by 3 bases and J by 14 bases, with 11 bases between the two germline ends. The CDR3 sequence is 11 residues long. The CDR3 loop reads CASSLASHKFF. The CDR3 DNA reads TGTGCCAGCAGTTTGGCTAGCCACAAGTTCTTC.

CDR3 nucleotides: TGCAGCGTTGAACGCCTTCCCTCCTACAATGAGCAGTTCTTC. As protein: CSVERLPSYNEQFF. The gene calls are TRBV29-1 and TRBJ2-1; D not resolved. The germline V gene has CDR1 SQVTM and CDR2 ANQGSEA. This CDR3 spans 14 amino acids. With 2 bases removed from V and 0 bases from J, the gap between germline ends came to 8 bases.

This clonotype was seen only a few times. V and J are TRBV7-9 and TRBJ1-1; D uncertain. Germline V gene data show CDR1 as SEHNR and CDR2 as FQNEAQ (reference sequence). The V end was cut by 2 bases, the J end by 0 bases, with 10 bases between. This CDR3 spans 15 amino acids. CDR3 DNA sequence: TGTGCCAGCAGCTTATCCGTCTCTTTGAACACTGAAGCTTTCTTT. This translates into CASSLSVSLNTEAFF.